This T cell receptor beta chain was found in a study of cytomegalovirus exposure and HLA in healthy donors. Points from the study as a whole: Some public TCRs appeared in many individuals, while most sequences were rare.

Both 60 Vbeta primers and 13 Jbeta primers went into the PCR. The data were produced by immunoSEQ multiplex PCR, yet TCRdb's version contains in-frame clones alone and is incomplete. The repertoire holds about 140,000 clones, with roughly 90% as singletons. Points on this clone: Its antigen is currently unknown.

The source is a woman aged 35 to 49 in good health and CMV-seronegative. Sample: PBMCs.

The CDR3 DNA reads TGTGCCAGCAGCTTGGTGTCGGGACAGGGAAAAGAGACCCAGTACTTC. Translated, it gives CASSLVSGQGKETQYF. J is TRBJ2-5 and V is TRBV5-4; 9 nucleotides agree with TRBD1. This CDR3 contains 16 residues. CDR1 SGHNT and CDR2 YYREEE come from the germline V gene (reference sequence). With V trimmed by 0 bases and J by 3 bases, 6 bases remained unmatched.